A single sample is the source of the 13 T cell receptor beta chains below, sequenced in a study of blood T cell repertoires in COVID-19. Sequencing used immunoSEQ multiplex PCR; TCRdb keeps in-frame clones, though not all of them. The data contain about 130,000 clones, approximately 80% of them singletons. Sequenced input: peripheral blood. The receptors originated from a man between 60 and 70 years old with acute or convalescent COVID-19.

This clone appeared once. The chain couples TRBV9 to TRBJ2-1; D is unresolved. V was cut by 7 bases and J by 5 bases, with 7 bases left in between. The CDR3 length is 11 residues. Germline V gene lookup returns CDR1 SGDLS and CDR2 YYNGEE. The CDR3 coding sequence is TGTGCCAGCGAGGCCGACAATGAGCAGTTCTTC. As protein: CASEADNEQFF. Full variable domain (remainder filled in from reference TRBV9 and TRBJ2-1): DSGVTQTPKHLITATGQRVTLRCSPRSGDLSVYWYQQSLDQGLQFLIQYYNGEERAKGNILERFSAQQFPDLHSELNLSSLELGDSALYFCASEADNEQFFGPGTRLTVL.

The gene calls are TRBV25-1 and TRBJ2-5; D possibly corresponds to TRBD2 (5 bases). The CDR3 totals 14 residues. Trimming cost V 6 bases and J 2 bases, with 13 bases left between them. Germline values: CDR1 MGHDK, CDR2 SYGVNS. CDR3 protein: CASRNGEWQETQYF. The CDR3, as DNA: TGTGCCAGCAGAAATGGGGAGTGGCAAGAGACCCAGTACTTC.

The J gene is TRBJ1-1, the V gene TRBV10-3, with 11 positions matching TRBD1. Germline V gene data show CDR1 as ENHRY and CDR2 as SYGVKD. With 4 bases clipped from V and 1 base from J, the junction kept 5 bases outside the gene matches. This CDR3 spans 16 amino acids. The CDR3 nucleotides read TGTGCCATCAGTGGGGGACAGGGGGTCGGGAACACTGAAGCTTTCTTT. Residues: CAISGGQGVGNTEAFF.

CDR3 sequence (DNA): TGTGCCAGCAGTGACGGGTACCCGGCAGGGCTCTATGGCTACACCTTC. Its translation: CASSDGYPAGLYGYTF. The V gene is TRBV6-4, the J gene TRBJ1-2; a possible D gene is TRBD1 (5 bases). This CDR3 region has 16 residues. V was pared by 2 bases and J by 4 bases, with 17 bases between. CDR1 and CDR2 (germline): MRHNA, SNTAGT.

V is TRBV11-2 and J is TRBJ2-5; a possible D gene is TRBD2 (6 bases). CDR3 length: 13 residues. Trimming removed 5 bases from V and 2 bases from J, with 9 bases in between. Germline CDR1 SGHAT, CDR2 FQNNGV. The CDR3: CASSPGTQETQYF. The CDR3, as DNA: TGTGCCAGCAGCCCTGGGACTCAAGAGACCCAGTACTTC.

The chain combines TRBV24-1 with TRBJ2-3; the match to TRBD1 covers 7 bases. The germline gives CDR1 KGHDR, CDR2 SFDVKD. Trimming cost V 12 bases and J 1 base; bases outside gene matches: 24. This CDR3 region has 19 residues. In DNA form, the CDR3 reads TGTGCCCAAGCCATTATATCCTCTGAGACAGGGCGTCGCACAGATACGCAGTATTTT. Translating gives CAQAIISSETGRRTDTQYF.

The rearrangement uses TRBV20-1 and TRBJ1-1, with TRBD1 as a possible D gene (6 bases). The CDR3 sequence is 16 residues long. Germline V gene data show CDR1 as DFQATT and CDR2 as SNEGSKA (reference sequence). V was trimmed by 3 bases and J by 3 bases, leaving 20 bases between them. The CDR3 nucleotides read TGCAGTGCTAGTGGTCAGGGACATTATACGTACACTGAAGCTTTCTTT. Protein product: CSASGQGHYTYTEAFF.

The V call is TRBV3-1 (or the pseudogene TRBV3-2), the J call TRBJ1-5, with no clear D. CDR3 length: 13 amino acids. The germline gives CDR1 LGHDT, CDR2 YNNKEL (reference sequence). Trimming stripped 2 bases from V and 6 bases from J, with 8 bases between. The CDR3 protein is CASSQRGIQPQHF. In DNA, the CDR3 is TGTGCCAGCAGCCAAAGAGGGATTCAGCCCCAGCATTTT.

The chain has TRBV5-4 and TRBJ2-3, with D tentatively TRBD1 (5 bases). The CDR3 has 17 residues. Deletions cut 6 bases from V and 0 bases from J, with 20 bases between. Germline CDR1 SGHNT, CDR2 YYREEE (reference sequence). The CDR3 DNA reads as TGTGCCAGCACCACCCTCCTAGGGGTAGGTAGCACAGATACGCAGTATTTT. It specifies CASTTLLGVGSTDTQYF.

This rearrangement joins TRBV14 to TRBJ2-1, with 11 bases lining up with TRBD2. Germline V gene lookup returns CDR1 SGHDN and CDR2 FVKESK. Germline trimming cut 4 bases from V and 3 bases from J; bases unmatched to any gene: 11. CDR3 length: 18 amino acids. The CDR3 sequence is CASSLVGTSGGVYNEQFF. DNA for the CDR3: TGTGCCAGCAGCCTCGTCGGGACTAGCGGAGGGGTCTACAATGAGCAGTTCTTC.

The chain joins TRBV9 to TRBJ2-7; 11 nucleotides agree with TRBD2. Per germline, CDR1 SGDLS and CDR2 YYNGEE. The CDR3 has 17 residues. V was clipped by 0 bases and J by 0 bases; unmatched bases: 5. CDR3 coding DNA: TGTGCCAGCAGCGTAGCCCCGGGACTAGCGGACTCCTACGAGCAGTACTTC. Its translation: CASSVAPGLADSYEQYF.

This chain joins TRBV7-2 and TRBJ2-7; 8 positions agree with TRBD2. Germline CDR1 and CDR2: SGHTA and FQGNSA. The length of the CDR3 is 15 residues. J gave up 4 bases and V 4 bases, and 9 bases lay outside the gene matches. CDR3 DNA: TGTGCCAGCAGCTCCCGCAGCGGGAGCATGTACGAGCAGTACTTC. It codes for CASSSRSGSMYEQYF.

This chain joins TRBV5-1 and TRBJ2-1, with TRBD1 as a possible D gene (6 bases). Germline assignment: CDR1 SGHRS and CDR2 YFSETQ. The CDR3 runs 15 residues. V was pared by 0 bases and J by 7 bases, with 14 bases between. The CDR3 DNA reads TGCGCCAGCAGCTTGGTACCAGGGGCGGAGAATGAGCAGTTCTTC. Its protein product is CASSLVPGAENEQFF.